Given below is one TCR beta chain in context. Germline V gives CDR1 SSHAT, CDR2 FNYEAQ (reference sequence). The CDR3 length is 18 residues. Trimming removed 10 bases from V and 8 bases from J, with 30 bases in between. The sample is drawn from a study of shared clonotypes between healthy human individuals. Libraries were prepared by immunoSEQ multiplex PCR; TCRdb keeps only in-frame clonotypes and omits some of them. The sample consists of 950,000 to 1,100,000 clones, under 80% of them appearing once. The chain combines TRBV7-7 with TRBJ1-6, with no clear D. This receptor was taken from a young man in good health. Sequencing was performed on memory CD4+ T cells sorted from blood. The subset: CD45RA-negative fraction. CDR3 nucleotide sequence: TGTGCCAAAGCACGAACGGCGGGCGGAGTTTGTTTGGATTCACCCCTCCACTTT. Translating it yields CAKARTAGGVCLDSPLHF.